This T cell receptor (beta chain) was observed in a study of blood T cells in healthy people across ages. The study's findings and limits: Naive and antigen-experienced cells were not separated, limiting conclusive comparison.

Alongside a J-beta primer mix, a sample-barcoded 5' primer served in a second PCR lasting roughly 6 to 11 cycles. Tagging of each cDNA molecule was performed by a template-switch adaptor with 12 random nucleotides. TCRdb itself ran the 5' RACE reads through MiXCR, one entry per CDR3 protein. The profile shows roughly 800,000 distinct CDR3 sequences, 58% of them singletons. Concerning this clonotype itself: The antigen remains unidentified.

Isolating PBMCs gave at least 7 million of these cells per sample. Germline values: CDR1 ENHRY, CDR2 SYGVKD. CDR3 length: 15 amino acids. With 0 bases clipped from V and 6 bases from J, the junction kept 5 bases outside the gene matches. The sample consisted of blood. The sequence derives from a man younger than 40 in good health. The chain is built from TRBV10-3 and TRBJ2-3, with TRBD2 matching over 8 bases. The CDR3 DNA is TGTGCCATCAGTGAGTCGGCGTTAGCGGGGGATACGCAGTATTTT. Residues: CAISESALAGDTQYF.